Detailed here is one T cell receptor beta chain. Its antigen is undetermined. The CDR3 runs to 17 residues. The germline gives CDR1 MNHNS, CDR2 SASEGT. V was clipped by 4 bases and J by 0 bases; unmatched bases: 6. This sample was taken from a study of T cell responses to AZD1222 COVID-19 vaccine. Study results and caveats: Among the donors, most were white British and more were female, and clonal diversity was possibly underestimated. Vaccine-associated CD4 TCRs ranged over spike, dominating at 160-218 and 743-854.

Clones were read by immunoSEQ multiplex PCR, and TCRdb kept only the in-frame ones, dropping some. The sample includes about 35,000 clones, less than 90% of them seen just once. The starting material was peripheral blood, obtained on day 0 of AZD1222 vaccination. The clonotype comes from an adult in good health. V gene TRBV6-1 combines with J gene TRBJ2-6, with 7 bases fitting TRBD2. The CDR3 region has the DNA TGTGCCAGCAGTGGACCCGGCGGGAGCTCTGGGGCCAACGTCCTGACTTTC. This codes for CASSGPGGSSGANVLTF.